A selection of T cell receptor beta chains follows, all from one sample in a study of identical twins. TCRdb independently ran MiXCR on the 5' RACE reads; one entry per CDR3 protein. The sample has 300,000 or so distinct CDR3 sequences, 7.5% to 9.5% seen once. A further study also used this sample, focusing on yellow fever vaccine responses in identical twins.

Specimen: CD8+ T cells sorted from blood. All receptors come from a woman between 18 and 29 years old in good health. The CDR3 runs from the conserved cysteine through the conserved F or W. A D gene is named only where the DNA matches it firmly. Rows give clone size only sometimes, using once, few, many, or a class for an expanded clone.

CASSLAGGPSEQYF,TGCGCCAGCAGTTTAGCGGGAGGGCCCAGCGAGCAGTACTTC,many,TRBJ2-7,TRBV10-1,TRBD2
CASSGPGRYGQFF,TGTGCCAGCAGCGGACCCGGAAGGTATGGCCAGTTCTTC,few,TRBJ2-1,TRBV7-9,-
CASGGLLGELFF,TGTGCCAGTGGCGGTTTGCTCGGGGAGCTGTTTTTT,many,TRBJ2-2,TRBV25-1,-
CSARDFPVLAANEQFF,TGCAGTGCTAGAGACTTCCCTGTACTAGCCGCAAATGAGCAGTTCTTC,few,TRBJ2-1,TRBV20-1,-
CASSDILGAVYSNQPQHF,TGTGCCAGCAGTGACATTCTGGGGGCCGTTTATAGCAATCAGCCCCAGCATTTT,-,TRBJ1-5,TRBV6-1,-
CSVDTGGTYEQYF,TGCAGCGTTGATACGGGCGGAACCTACGAGCAGTACTTC,-,TRBJ2-7,TRBV29-1,-
CASSSWGSPLHF,TGTGCCAGCAGCTCGTGGGGTTCACCCCTCCACTTT,-,TRBJ1-6,TRBV7-2,-
CASSSPVRANPGLYF,TGTGCCAGCAGCTCCCCCGTTAGGGCCAACCCGGGCCTGTACTTC,many,TRBJ2-7,TRBV7-9,-
CASSPGLATQDTQYF,TGTGCCAGCAGCCCAGGACTAGCGACACAAGATACGCAGTATTTT,-,TRBJ2-3,TRBV27,TRBD2
CASRISGTREQYF,TGTGCCAGCAGGATTTCCGGGACCCGGGAGCAGTACTTC,few,TRBJ2-7,TRBV27,-
CASSKDLNEQFF,TGTGCCAGCAGTAAGGACCTCAATGAGCAGTTCTTC,-,TRBJ2-1,TRBV6-2/TRBV6-3,-
CSARDLASVTSYEQYF,TGCAGTGCTAGAGATCTCGCGAGCGTTACATCCTACGAGCAGTACTTC,few,TRBJ2-7,TRBV20-1,-
CASSLELDRRLNTGELFF,TGTGCCAGCAGCTTAGAGTTGGACAGGCGATTGAACACCGGGGAGCTGTTTTTT,few,TRBJ2-2,TRBV7-8,TRBD1
CASSYAGDGMVVF,TGTGCCAGCAGTTACGCCGGGGACGGGATGGTCGTTTTT,many,TRBJ1-6,TRBV6-5,-
CASSSVAGGPWNEQFF,TGTGCCAGCAGCTCCGTAGCGGGAGGGCCGTGGAATGAGCAGTTCTTC,-,TRBJ2-1,TRBV11-3,TRBD2
CASSFSGGNTDTQYF,TGTGCCAGCAGTTTTTCAGGGGGCAACACAGATACGCAGTATTTT,-,TRBJ2-3,TRBV27,TRBD1
CASSVLGSPYEQYF,TGTGCCAGCAGTGTTCTAGGGTCCCCTTACGAGCAGTACTTC,few,TRBJ2-7,TRBV2,-
CASSSQGYGEQFF,TGTGCCAGCAGCTCACAGGGTTACGGTGAGCAGTTCTTC,-,TRBJ2-1,TRBV7-9,-
CASSESDQETQYF,TGTGCCAGCAGTGAATCGGACCAAGAGACCCAGTACTTC,few,TRBJ2-5,TRBV2,-
CASSQDVADEQYF,TGCGCCAGCAGCCAAGATGTGGCCGACGAGCAGTACTTC,many,TRBJ2-7,TRBV4-3,-
CSAQDGVGGDTQYF,TGCAGTGCCCAAGACGGGGTGGGCGGAGATACGCAGTATTTT,many,TRBJ2-3,TRBV20-1,-
CASSSLAGGGTDTQYF,TGTGCCAGCAGTTCACTAGCGGGAGGTGGTACAGATACGCAGTATTTT,-,TRBJ2-3,TRBV27,TRBD2
CASSPDAGSYEQYF,TGTGCCAGCAGCCCCGATGCGGGCTCCTACGAGCAGTACTTC,-,TRBJ2-7,TRBV7-3,-
CSVFTRVGGANVLTF,TGCAGCGTATTCACTAGGGTTGGTGGGGCCAACGTCCTGACTTTC,-,TRBJ2-6,TRBV29-1,-
CASSQFLSSGNEQFF,TGTGCCAGCAGCCAATTCCTCTCTAGCGGGAATGAGCAGTTCTTC,few,TRBJ2-1,TRBV14,TRBD2
CSASKEETQYF,TGCAGTGCCTCCAAAGAAGAGACCCAGTACTTC,-,TRBJ2-5,TRBV20-1,-
CSAGGNTGELFF,TGCAGCGCGGGGGGCAACACCGGGGAGCTGTTTTTT,-,TRBJ2-2,TRBV29-1,-
CASSQARQGITYEQYF,TGCGCCAGCAGCCAGGCCCGACAGGGAATCACCTACGAGCAGTACTTC,few,TRBJ2-7,TRBV4-3,TRBD1
CSVEDLVVLGRNEQFF,TGCAGCGTTGAAGATCTTGTGGTACTTGGAAGGAATGAGCAGTTCTTC,many,TRBJ2-1,TRBV29-1,-
CSARGLAGGPYQYF,TGCAGTGCTAGAGGACTAGCGGGAGGTCCGTACCAGTACTTC,many,TRBJ2-4,TRBV20-1,TRBD2
CATSDFPTRGQYF,TGTGCCACCAGTGATTTCCCGACCCGGGGCCAGTACTTC,few,TRBJ2-5,TRBV24-1,-
CASSWGEEGGRYF,TGTGCCAGCAGCTGGGGGGAGGAAGGGGGAAGGTATTTT,few,TRBJ2-3,TRBV7-2,-
CASSEHSGTSGEQFF,TGTGCCAGCAGTGAACATTCTGGGACTAGCGGGGAGCAGTTCTTC,-,TRBJ2-1,TRBV2,TRBD2
CASSQDRDTTYEQYF,TGCGCCAGCAGCCAAGACCGGGACACAACCTACGAGCAGTACTTC,many,TRBJ2-7,TRBV4-3,-
CASSLWLAGEWNEQFF,TGTGCCAGCAGTTTATGGCTAGCGGGGGAGTGGAATGAGCAGTTCTTC,-,TRBJ2-1,TRBV28,TRBD2
CASSLSLIGTQYF,TGTGCCAGCAGCTTATCCTTGATTGGGACCCAGTACTTC,many,TRBJ2-5,TRBV7-9,-
CASSIRGGPDEQFF,TGTGCCAGTAGTATCCGGGGGGGGCCCGATGAGCAGTTCTTC,few,TRBJ2-1,TRBV19,TRBD2
CASYASGPYDTQYF,TGTGCCAGCTATGCGTCGGGACCATATGATACGCAGTATTTT,-,TRBJ2-3,TRBV6-2/TRBV6-3,-
CASTPQRELQETQYF,TGTGCCAGCACCCCCCAGCGGGAGCTCCAAGAGACCCAGTACTTC,-,TRBJ2-5,TRBV7-9,TRBD2
CASSIDRVTGYADTQYF,TGTGCCAGTAGTATAGATCGAGTGACAGGGTACGCAGATACGCAGTATTTT,-,TRBJ2-3,TRBV19,TRBD1
CASSEGDGYTF,TGTGCCAGCTCAGAAGGCGATGGCTACACCTTC,many,TRBJ1-2,TRBV18,-
CASSLGLANEQYF,TGTGCCAGCAGCTTGGGGCTAGCCAACGAGCAGTACTTC,-,TRBJ2-7,TRBV5-6,-
CSAAPGTILTDTQYF,TGCAGTGCTGCCCCGGGGACCATCCTGACAGATACGCAGTATTTT,-,TRBJ2-3,TRBV20-1,-
CASSLAGYGANVLTF,TGTGCCAGCAGCCTTGCGGGTTATGGGGCCAACGTCCTGACTTTC,-,TRBJ2-6,TRBV7-2,-
CASSLSLAGGYEQFF,TGTGCCAGCAGCTTGAGCCTAGCGGGAGGATATGAGCAGTTCTTC,few,TRBJ2-1,TRBV7-9,TRBD2
CASSLLSGIGEQFF,TGTGCCAGCAGCTTATTGTCAGGGATCGGTGAGCAGTTCTTC,-,TRBJ2-1,TRBV7-2,-
CASSKTTYEQYF,TGTGCCAGCAGCAAGACTACCTACGAGCAGTACTTC,few,TRBJ2-7,TRBV7-9,-
CASSYFQVGGYTF,TGTGCCAGCAGTTACTTCCAGGTGGGCGGCTACACCTTC,few,TRBJ1-2,TRBV6-5,-
CASSQDRDVVEQYF,TGCGCCAGCAGCCAAGATCGCGATGTCGTCGAGCAGTACTTC,many,TRBJ2-7,TRBV4-3,-
CATRPGSRLTDTQYF,TGTGCCACCCGGCCCGGGAGCAGACTCACAGATACGCAGTATTTT,-,TRBJ2-3,TRBV24-1,-
CASSQVGGAVQPQHF,TGTGCCAGCAGCCAGGTAGGGGGGGCGGTTCAGCCCCAGCATTTT,-,TRBJ1-5,TRBV7-9,-
CASSNRDRGSYEQYF,TGTGCCAGCAGTAACAGGGACAGGGGCTCCTACGAGCAGTACTTC,-,TRBJ2-7,TRBV6-5,TRBD1
CASSAGTGGPSYEQYF,TGTGCCAGCAGCGCCGGGACAGGGGGTCCCTCCTACGAGCAGTACTTC,few,TRBJ2-7,TRBV11-2,TRBD1
CSVVVGTGEDTQYF,TGCAGCGTTGTCGTAGGAACAGGGGAAGATACGCAGTATTTT,many,TRBJ2-3,TRBV29-1,TRBD1
CASSLEQVAHEQYF,TGCGCCAGCAGCTTGGAACAGGTGGCCCACGAGCAGTACTTC,few,TRBJ2-7,TRBV5-1,-
CSALGGQTSGRSAYNEQFF,TGCAGCGCCCTCGGAGGGCAGACTAGCGGGAGATCTGCCTACAATGAGCAGTTCTTC,many,TRBJ2-1,TRBV29-1,TRBD2
CASSLDGQGAEETQYF,TGTGCCAGCAGCTTGGATGGACAGGGGGCTGAAGAGACCCAGTACTTC,many,TRBJ2-5,TRBV11-2,TRBD1